One T cell receptor (beta chain) is described in this entry. The antigen is not known. The authors incorporated unique molecular identifiers into the TCR beta cDNA libraries. TCRdb analysed the PCR reads with MiXCR anew, one entry per CDR3 protein. In the table there are around 770,000 distinct CDR3 sequences, 46% of which are singletons. This entry is derived from a study of post-analysis software for immune sequencing data. Study at large: Included among the disease courses, which were recorded for the cohort, were relapsing-remitting, secondary progressive and progressive-relapsing multiple sclerosis.

Findings and limits, study-wide: Analysis by F measure revealed that same-batch samples clustered strongly together. The study found significantly lower normalized Chao1 diversity in multiple sclerosis patients than in controls. Higher frequency in patients than in controls was seen for roughly 5 TRBV segments, with TRBV5-6, TRBV5-1 and TRBV20-1 among them.

The V gene lost 4 bases and the J gene lost 8 bases, with 6 bases spanning the gap. Germline-derived CDR1 and CDR2 are SGHTA and FQGNSA. CDR3 length: 11 amino acids. The source of this sequence is a girl between 10 and 17 years old with multiple sclerosis. The chain employs TRBV7-2 and TRBJ2-1, with unresolved D. Input material: blood. CDR3 sequence: CASSSMDEQFF. Written as DNA, the CDR3 is TGTGCCAGCAGCTCGATGGATGAGCAGTTCTTC.